This T cell receptor (beta chain) was retrieved from a study of blood T cell repertoires in COVID-19. Overall study context: The origin of the acute and convalescent COVID-19 samples was the United States, Italy and Spain.

The germline V and J ends were trimmed by 5 bases and 0 bases, with 11 bases remaining between them. CDR1 and CDR2 (germline): SGHDT, YYEEEE. The CDR3 contains 15 residues. Ages ranged from roughly 18 to 100 years, with residence in approximately 25 US areas. The study recruited exposed participants who had met a COVID-19 case within 2 weeks before entry. Profiled with immunoSEQ multiplex PCR; TCRdb holds only in-frame clones, not every one. The repertoire includes a few hundred thousand clones, 90% to 95% of them detected once, and about 0.78% sits in the top ten. Sequencing was carried out using PBMCs or T cells enriched from blood (not recorded which). The TCR comes from a middle-aged woman who had been exposed to COVID-19. The V gene is TRBV5-6, the J gene TRBJ2-2; D possibly corresponds to TRBD1 (6 bases). Here the CDR3 reads CASRHRDTNTGELFF. As DNA, the CDR3 is TGTGCCAGCAGGCACCGGGACACGAACACCGGGGAGCTGTTTTTT. Variable domain in full (rest from reference TRBV5-6 and TRBJ2-2): DAGVTQSPTHLIKTRGQQVTLRCSPKSGHDTVSWYQQALGQGPQFIFQYYEEEERQRGNFPDRFSGHQFPNYSSELNVNALLLGDSALYLCASRHRDTNTGELFFGEGSRLTVL.